This T cell receptor beta chain was profiled in a study of cytomegalovirus exposure and HLA in healthy donors. V was pared by 4 bases and J by 7 bases, with 19 bases between. The CDR3 is 15 amino acids. Germline CDR1 SGHTA, CDR2 FQGNSA. As regards this clone: Its specificity is unknown.

PCR amplification relied on 60 Vbeta primers (plus 13 Jbeta primers). Repertoires were generated with immunoSEQ multiplex PCR, while TCRdb's copy carries only in-frame clones and drops some. Among approximately 200,000 clones, almost 75% were seen once, and the ten largest hold approximately 3.1%. Notes on the study in general: CMV serostatus stood as the only immune exposure information on hand. Later analysis showed TCR association rates varying by HLA locus, highest for DRB1 and lowest for HLA-C.

Sequenced input: PBMCs. The clonotype comes from a woman in her thirties in good health and CMV-seropositive. The chain is built from TRBV7-2 and TRBJ1-1, with D possibly TRBD1 on 6 matching bases. The CDR3 loop reads CASSSPTGTQIEAFF. CDR3 coding DNA: TGTGCCAGCAGCTCACCTACCGGGACACAAATTGAAGCTTTCTTT.